One and the same sample provided the 13 T cell receptor beta chains below, sequenced in a study of shared clonotypes between healthy human individuals. Data came from immunoSEQ multiplex PCR; TCRdb stores just in-frame clones and leaves some out. The table lists about 1 million clones, under 80% of them singletons. Sequenced material: memory CD4+ T cells sorted from blood. Subset denoted: CD45RA-negative fraction. These receptors came from a man younger than 35 in good health.

This clone was recorded only once. CDR3 loop: CAISERDGTGELFF. CDR3 DNA sequence: TGTGCCATCAGTGAGCGGGACGGGACCGGGGAGCTGTTTTTT. This rearrangement joins TRBV10-3 to TRBJ2-2; D assignment may be TRBD1 or TRBD2 (5 bases each). V shed 2 bases and J shed 5 bases, with 9 bases lying between them. The length of the CDR3 is 14 residues. The germline V gene has CDR1 ENHRY and CDR2 SYGVKD.

J is TRBJ2-1 and V is TRBV4-3; D is uncertain. CDR1 LGHNA and CDR2 YSLEER come from the germline V gene. V was cut by 0 bases and J by 12 bases, with 12 bases left in between. CDR3 length: 13 amino acids. The CDR3 nucleotides read TGCGCCAGCAGCCAAGATTCCGACTCCTTGCAGTTCTTC. Its translation: CASSQDSDSLQFF.

J is TRBJ1-5 and V is TRBV6-5; D is undetermined. The germline gives CDR1 MNHEY, CDR2 SVGAGI. Trimming shortened V by 2 bases and J by 1 base, and 9 bases separated the two germline ends. The CDR3 loop spans 15 amino acids. DNA of the CDR3: TGTGCCAGCAGTTACGGCAGCGGGAGCAATCAGCCCCAGCATTTT. As protein: CASSYGSGSNQPQHF.

In DNA, the CDR3 is TGTGCCAGCAGTTCCGGGACCCCGGTGACAGATACGCAGTATTTT. Encoded protein: CASSSGTPVTDTQYF. The rearrangement uses TRBV27 and TRBJ2-3; perhaps D is TRBD1 or TRBD2 (5 bases each). Trimming took off 4 bases at V and 3 bases at J, with 14 bases between the two ends. This CDR3 region has 15 residues. Germline V gene lookup returns CDR1 MNHEY and CDR2 SMNVEV (reference sequence).

The CDR3 sequence is CAWSGSGGEKLFF. For the CDR3, the DNA is TGTGCCTGGAGTGGGTCAGGGGGTGAAAAACTGTTTTTT. The chain combines TRBV30 with TRBJ1-4; the match to TRBD1 covers 7 bases. Per the germline V gene, CDR1 is GTSNPN and CDR2 is SVGIG (reference sequence). Losses at the gene ends were 1 base for V and 7 bases for J; bases not matched to a gene: 3. The CDR3 totals 13 residues.

CDR3 DNA: TGTGCCAGCAGTTACTCGTTTGGGTTCAGTGAGCAGTTCTTC. This sequence encodes CASSYSFGFSEQFF. The rearrangement joins TRBV6-5 to TRBJ2-1; D is unclear. V lost 0 bases to trimming and J lost 9 bases, with 12 bases between them. CDR1 is MNHEY and CDR2 is SVGAGI in the germline V gene. The CDR3 has 14 residues.

CDR3 sequence: CASSRGQFNTEAFF. As DNA, the CDR3 is TGTGCCAGCAGCCGGGGACAGTTCAACACTGAAGCTTTCTTT. The chain has TRBV14 and TRBJ1-1; 7 nucleotides align to TRBD1. CDR1 is SGHDN, CDR2 FVKESK, per germline. The ends lost 4 bases at V and 2 bases at J; junction bases unmatched: 4. The CDR3 covers 14 residues. The full variable domain, in which reference TRBV14 and TRBJ1-1 provide the parts outside the CDR3, is EAGVTQFPSHSVIEKGQTVTLRCDPISGHDNLYWYRRVMGKEIKFLLHFVKESKQDESGMPNNRFLAERTGGTYSTLKVQPAELEDSGVYFCASSRGQFNTEAFFGQGTRLTVV.

The chain recombines TRBV15 with TRBJ2-5; TRBD1 matches at 9 bases. Germline assignment: CDR1 LNHNV and CDR2 YYDKDF (reference sequence). This CDR3 region has 17 residues. With 7 bases clipped from V and 7 bases from J, the junction kept 19 bases outside the gene matches. The CDR3 coding sequence is TGTGCCACCACTCGATGGGGCCCCGGGACAGGGCTCTCGACCCAGTACTTC. This gives the protein CATTRWGPGTGLSTQYF.

V usage is TRBV20-1 and J usage is TRBJ2-2; D remains ambiguous. Germline V gene sequence: CDR1 DFQATT, CDR2 SNEGSKA (reference sequence). This CDR3 is 11 amino acids long. V was trimmed by 2 bases and J by 11 bases, leaving 9 bases between them. In nucleotides, the CDR3 is TGCAGTGCTAGAAAATTGTCAGAGCTGTTTTTT. The encoded protein is CSARKLSELFF.

The chain links TRBV5-1 to TRBJ1-1; weak D call: TRBD1 (5 bases). CDR3 size: 13 residues. The germline V gene has CDR1 SGHRS and CDR2 YFSETQ. V dropped 3 bases and J dropped 2 bases, with 8 bases sitting between them. In DNA, the CDR3 is TGCGCCAGCAGCTACGACAGTAACACTGAAGCTTTCTTT. This sequence encodes CASSYDSNTEAFF.

This clone was observed a handful of times. This chain connects TRBV11-2 to TRBJ1-6; tentative D call: TRBD1 (6 bases). The CDR3 has 15 amino acids. Trimming stripped 3 bases from V and 7 bases from J, with 13 bases between. From germline, CDR1 is SGHAT and CDR2 FQNNGV. The CDR3 sequence: CASSFPGAGNSPLHF. The CDR3 nucleotides are TGTGCCAGCAGCTTCCCGGGGGCAGGGAATTCACCCCTCCACTTT.

The rearrangement joins TRBV2 to TRBJ2-1; D unresolved. Germline CDR1 is SNHLY and CDR2 is FYNNEI. The CDR3 loop spans 12 amino acids. V lost 8 bases, J lost 5 bases, and 10 bases lay in between. CDR3 region: CASLVEDNEQFF. CDR3 DNA sequence: TGTGCCAGCTTAGTAGAAGACAATGAGCAGTTCTTC. Complete variable domain (other parts from reference TRBV2 and TRBJ2-1): EPEVTQTPSHQVTQMGQEVILRCVPISNHLYFYWYRQILGQKVEFLVSFYNNEISEKSEIFDDQFSVERPDGSNFTLKIRSTKLEDSAMYFCASLVEDNEQFFGPGTRLTVL.

This sequence joins TRBV7-2 and TRBJ2-3, with 7 bases that match TRBD2. The trim removed 6 bases at V and 1 base at J, leaving 7 bases unmatched. The CDR3 totals 15 residues. Germline V CDR1 and CDR2: SGHTA, FQGNSA. The CDR3: CASSSLAVGTDTQYF. CDR3 nucleotide sequence: TGTGCCAGCAGTTCCCTAGCGGTCGGCACAGATACGCAGTATTTT.